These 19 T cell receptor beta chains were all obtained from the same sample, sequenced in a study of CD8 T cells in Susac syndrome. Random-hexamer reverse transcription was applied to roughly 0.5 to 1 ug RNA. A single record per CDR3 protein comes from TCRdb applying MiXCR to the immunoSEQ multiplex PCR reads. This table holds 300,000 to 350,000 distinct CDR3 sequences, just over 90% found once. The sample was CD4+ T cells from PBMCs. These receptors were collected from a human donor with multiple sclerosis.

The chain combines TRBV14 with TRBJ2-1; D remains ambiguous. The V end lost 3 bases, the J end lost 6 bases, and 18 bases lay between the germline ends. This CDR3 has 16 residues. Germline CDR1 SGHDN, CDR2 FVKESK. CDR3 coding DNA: TGTGCCAGCAGCCAGATCATCCCCACTTTACGCAATGAGCAGTTCTTC. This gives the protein CASSQIIPTLRNEQFF.

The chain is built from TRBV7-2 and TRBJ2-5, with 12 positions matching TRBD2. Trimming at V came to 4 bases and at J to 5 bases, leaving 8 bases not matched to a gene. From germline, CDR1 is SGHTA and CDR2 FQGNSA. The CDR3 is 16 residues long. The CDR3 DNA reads TGTGCCAGCAGCTGGGGGCTAGCGGGAGGGAGTGAGACCCAGTACTTC. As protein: CASSWGLAGGSETQYF. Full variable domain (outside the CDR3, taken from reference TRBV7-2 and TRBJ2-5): GAGVSQSPSNKVTEKGKDVELRCDPISGHTALYWYRQSLGQGLEFLIYFQGNSAPDKSGLPSDRFSAERTGGSVSTLTIQRTQQEDSAVYLCASSWGLAGGSETQYFGPGTRLLVL.

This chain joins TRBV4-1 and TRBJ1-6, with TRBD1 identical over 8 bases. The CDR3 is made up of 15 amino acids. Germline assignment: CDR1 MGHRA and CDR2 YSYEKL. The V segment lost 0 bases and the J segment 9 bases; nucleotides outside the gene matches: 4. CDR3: CASSQEGQGASPLHF. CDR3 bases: TGCGCCAGCAGCCAAGAGGGGCAGGGGGCTTCACCCCTCCACTTT.

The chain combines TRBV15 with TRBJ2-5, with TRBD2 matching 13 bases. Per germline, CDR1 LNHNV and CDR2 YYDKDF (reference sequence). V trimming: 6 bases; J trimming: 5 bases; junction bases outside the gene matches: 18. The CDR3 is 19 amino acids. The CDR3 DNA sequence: TGTGCCACCAGTAGCCTCGGACTAGCGGGAGCCTTCGGGGGGGAGACCCAGTACTTC. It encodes CATSSLGLAGAFGGETQYF.

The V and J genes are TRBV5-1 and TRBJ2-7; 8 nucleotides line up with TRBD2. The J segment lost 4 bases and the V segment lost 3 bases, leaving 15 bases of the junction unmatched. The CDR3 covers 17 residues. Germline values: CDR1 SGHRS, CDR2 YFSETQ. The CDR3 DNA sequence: TGCGCCAGCAGCTCGCCTCGGACCGGGGGGGCGAGATACGAGCAGTACTTC. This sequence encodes CASSSPRTGGARYEQYF.

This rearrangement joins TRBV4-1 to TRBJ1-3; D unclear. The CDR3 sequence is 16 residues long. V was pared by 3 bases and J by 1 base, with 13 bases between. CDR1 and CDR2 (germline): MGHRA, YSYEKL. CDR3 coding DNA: TGCGCCAGCAGCCATTCCCCCGCAGAGTCTGGAAACACCATATATTTT. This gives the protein CASSHSPAESGNTIYF.

CDR3 region: CASSRETIETQYF. DNA of the CDR3: TGTGCCAGCAGCCGGGAGACAATAGAGACCCAGTACTTC. V usage is TRBV7-9 and J usage is TRBJ2-5, with D perhaps TRBD2 (6 bases). Trimming removed 5 bases at V and 4 bases at J, with 11 bases between. The CDR3 extends over 13 amino acids. Germline CDR1 SEHNR, CDR2 FQNEAQ (reference sequence).

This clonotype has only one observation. Written as DNA, the CDR3 is TGTGCCAGCAGTCTCCCGAAATCCTACAATGAGCAGTTCTTC. Translating gives CASSLPKSYNEQFF. This chain connects TRBV12-3 or TRBV12-4 to TRBJ2-1; D call uncertain. The CDR3 is made up of 14 amino acids. V was clipped by 5 bases and J by 1 base, with 9 bases between them.

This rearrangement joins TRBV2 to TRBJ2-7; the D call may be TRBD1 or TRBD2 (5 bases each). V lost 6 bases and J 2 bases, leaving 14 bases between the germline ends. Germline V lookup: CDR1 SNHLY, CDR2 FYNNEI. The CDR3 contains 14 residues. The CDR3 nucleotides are TGTGCCAGCAGGGACCGGGACGTCGCCTACGAGCAGTACTTC. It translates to CASRDRDVAYEQYF.

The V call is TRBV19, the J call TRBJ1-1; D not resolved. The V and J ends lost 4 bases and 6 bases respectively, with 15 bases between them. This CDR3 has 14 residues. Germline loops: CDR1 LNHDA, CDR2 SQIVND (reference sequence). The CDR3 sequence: CASSKNYGRAEAFF. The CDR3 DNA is TGTGCCAGTAGTAAAAATTACGGTCGGGCTGAAGCTTTCTTT.

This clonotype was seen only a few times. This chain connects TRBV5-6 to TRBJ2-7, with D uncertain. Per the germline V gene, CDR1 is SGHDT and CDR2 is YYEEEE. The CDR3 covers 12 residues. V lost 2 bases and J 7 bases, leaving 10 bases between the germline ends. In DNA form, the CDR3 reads TGTGCCAGCAGCTTCCGTGGATGGGAGCAGTACTTC. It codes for CASSFRGWEQYF. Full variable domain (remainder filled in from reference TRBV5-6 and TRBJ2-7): DAGVTQSPTHLIKTRGQQVTLRCSPKSGHDTVSWYQQALGQGPQFIFQYYEEEERQRGNFPDRFSGHQFPNYSSELNVNALLLGDSALYLCASSFRGWEQYFGPGTRLTVT.

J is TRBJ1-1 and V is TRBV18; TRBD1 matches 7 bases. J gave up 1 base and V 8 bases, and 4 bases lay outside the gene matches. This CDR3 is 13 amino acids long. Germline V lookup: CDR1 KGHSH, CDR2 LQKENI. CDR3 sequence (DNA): TGTGCCAGCACATCAGGGGGGAACACTGAAGCTTTCTTT. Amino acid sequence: CASTSGGNTEAFF.

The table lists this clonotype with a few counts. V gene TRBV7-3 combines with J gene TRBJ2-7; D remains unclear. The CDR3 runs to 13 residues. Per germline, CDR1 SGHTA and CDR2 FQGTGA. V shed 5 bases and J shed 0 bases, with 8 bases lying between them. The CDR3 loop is CASSRGASYEQYF. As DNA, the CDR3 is TGTGCCAGCAGCCGAGGAGCCTCCTACGAGCAGTACTTC.

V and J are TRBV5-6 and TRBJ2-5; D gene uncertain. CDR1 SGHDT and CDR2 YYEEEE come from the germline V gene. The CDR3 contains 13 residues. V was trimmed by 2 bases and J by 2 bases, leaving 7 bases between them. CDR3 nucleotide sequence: TGTGCCAGCAGCTTACCCCTTCAAGAGACCCAGTACTTC. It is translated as CASSLPLQETQYF.

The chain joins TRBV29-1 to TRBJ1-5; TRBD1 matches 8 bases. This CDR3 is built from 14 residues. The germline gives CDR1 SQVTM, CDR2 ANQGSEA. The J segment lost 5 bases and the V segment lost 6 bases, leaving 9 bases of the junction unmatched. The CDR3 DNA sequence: TGCAGCGTGTCCTTAGGACAGGGAGATCAGCCCCAGCATTTT. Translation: CSVSLGQGDQPQHF.

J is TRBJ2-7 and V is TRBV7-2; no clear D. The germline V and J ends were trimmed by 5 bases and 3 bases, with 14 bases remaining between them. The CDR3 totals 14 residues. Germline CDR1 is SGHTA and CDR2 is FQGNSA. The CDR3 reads CASSPVDGNYEQYF. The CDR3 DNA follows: TGTGCCAGCAGCCCGGTGGACGGTAACTACGAGCAGTACTTC. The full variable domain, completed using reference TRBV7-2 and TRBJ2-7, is GAGVSQSPSNKVTEKGKDVELRCDPISGHTALYWYRQSLGQGLEFLIYFQGNSAPDKSGLPSDRFSAERTGGSVSTLTIQRTQQEDSAVYLCASSPVDGNYEQYFGPGTRLTVT.

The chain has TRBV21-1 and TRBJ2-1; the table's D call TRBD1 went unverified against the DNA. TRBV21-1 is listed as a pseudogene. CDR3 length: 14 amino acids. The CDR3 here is CASPGTGVYNEQFF. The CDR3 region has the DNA TGTGCCAGCCCCGGGACAGGGGTATACAATGAGCAGTTCTTC.

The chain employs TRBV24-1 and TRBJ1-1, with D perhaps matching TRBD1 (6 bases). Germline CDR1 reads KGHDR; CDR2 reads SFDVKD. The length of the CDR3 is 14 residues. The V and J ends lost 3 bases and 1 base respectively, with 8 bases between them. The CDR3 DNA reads TGTGCCACCAGTGATCCGGGACAGAACACTGAAGCTTTCTTT. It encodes CATSDPGQNTEAFF.

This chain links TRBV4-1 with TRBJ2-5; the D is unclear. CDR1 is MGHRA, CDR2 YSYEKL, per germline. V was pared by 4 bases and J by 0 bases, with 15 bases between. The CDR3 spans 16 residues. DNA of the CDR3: TGCGCCAGCAGCCCCCTCGGAGACGGGTACCAAGAGACCCAGTACTTC. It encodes CASSPLGDGYQETQYF.